This is a list of T cell receptor beta chains from one sample in a study of cytomegalovirus exposure and HLA in healthy donors. Assay used: immunoSEQ multiplex PCR; TCRdb lists only in-frame clones, some missing. The repertoire holds about 200,000 clones, over 75% seen once, with roughly 3% in the top ten. What was sequenced was PBMCs. The receptors come from a woman in her twenties or thirties in good health and CMV-seronegative. The CDR3 runs from the conserved cysteine through the conserved F or W. A D gene is named only where the DNA matches it firmly. Not all rows give a size; the values are once, few, many and, for expanded clones, a class.

TRBJ1-2,-,-,TRBV6-5,TGTGCCAGCAGTTACCAGGGGCGGGGGTATGGCTACCCCTTC,CASSYQGRGYGYPF
TRBJ2-1,-,TRBD1,TRBV5-1,TGCGCCAGCAGCCCGTGGGGGACAGGGGGCTCCTACAATGAGCAGTTCTTC,CASSPWGTGGSYNEQFF
TRBJ2-7,-,TRBD2,TRBV18,TGTGCCAGCTCACCCGGACTAGCGGGAGGGAACGAGCAGTACTTC,CASSPGLAGGNEQYF
TRBJ1-3,-,-,TRBV6-1,TGTGCCAGCTATAAGACAGCTGGAAACACCATATATTTT,CASYKTAGNTIYF
TRBJ2-1,-,TRBD2,TRBV4-2,TGTGCCAGCAGCCAGGAGGGGACTAGCGGGAGTAATGAGCAGTTCTTC,CASSQEGTSGSNEQFF
TRBJ2-7,few,-,TRBV7-9,TGTTCCAGCAGCTTAACTGTCCTCGAGCAGTACTTC,CSSSLTVLEQYF
TRBJ1-4,-,-,TRBV7-8,TGTGCCAGCAGCTCGTGGGGCAGTGGGGAAAAACTGTTTTTT,CASSSWGSGEKLFF
TRBJ2-7,-,-,TRBV6-6,TGTGCCAGCAGTCATTCTCAGGGAGAGCAGTACTTC,CASSHSQGEQYF
TRBJ1-5,-,TRBD1,TRBV5-6,TGTGCCAGCAGCAAGGACAGGGGGACCGATTATCAGCCCCAGCATTTT,CASSKDRGTDYQPQHF
TRBJ2-1,-,-,TRBV7-8,TGTGCCAGCAGCGACTGGAGCGGCCCCTCCTACAATGAGCAGTTCTTC,CASSDWSGPSYNEQFF
TRBJ2-5,-,TRBD2,TRBV5-1,TGCGCCAGCACTGTACTAGCGGGAGTAGAGACCCAGTACTTC,CASTVLAGVETQYF
TRBJ1-2,few,TRBD1,TRBV5-1,TGCGCCAGCAGCTCGGGACAGGGCTATGGCTACCCCTTC,CASSSGQGYGYPF
TRBJ2-1,-,TRBD1,TRBV5-1,TGCGCCAGCAGCTTGAGACAGGGCGAGCAGTTCTTC,CASSLRQGEQFF
TRBJ2-1,-,TRBD2,TRBV7-9,TGTGCCAGCAGCTCCAACAGCGGGGGCCCAAACTACAATGAGCAGTTCTTC,CASSSNSGGPNYNEQFF
TRBJ1-2,few,TRBD1,TRBV13,TGTGCCAGCAGCCCCAGGGGGACTAACTATGGCTACACCTTC,CASSPRGTNYGYTF
TRBJ1-2,-,TRBD1,TRBV5-1,TGCGCCAGCAGCCTTGGACAGGGGGGCGGCTACACCTTC,CASSLGQGGGYTF
TRBJ2-7,-,TRBD1,TRBV4-1,TGCGCCAGCAGTCAGGACAGGGCGTCTTACGAGCAGTACTTC,CASSQDRASYEQYF
TRBJ1-1,-,-,TRBV19,TGTGCCAGTAGTATTTCGGGACTGGACACTGAAGCTTTCTTT,CASSISGLDTEAFF
TRBJ1-1,-,TRBD1,TRBV5-1,TGCGCCAGCAGGGACAGGGAAAGTTTCACTGAAGCTTTCTTT,CASRDRESFTEAFF
TRBJ2-7,few,TRBD1,TRBV28,TGTGCCAGCAGTCCGAACAGGGGATACTACGAGCAGTACTTC,CASSPNRGYYEQYF
TRBJ2-1,-,TRBD2,TRBV5-1,TGCGCCAGCAGCTTGGTTGTTAGCGGGGGGGATAATGAGCAGTTCTTC,CASSLVVSGGDNEQFF
TRBJ1-6,-,-,TRBV28,TGTGCCAGCAGTTTACCCCACTCTACTTCACCCCTCCACTTT,CASSLPHSTSPLHF
TRBJ2-1,-,TRBD2,TRBV4-1,TGCGCCAGCAGCCCTTATTTAGCGGGAGTGGTAAGCAATGAGCAGTTCTTC,CASSPYLAGVVSNEQFF
TRBJ2-7,-,-,TRBV6-5,TGTGCCAGCACCCATGGGAGGGAGCAGTACTTC,CASTHGREQYF
TRBJ2-3,-,TRBD2,TRBV5-1,TGCGCCAGCAGCGGGGCGGGAGAGGGAGATACGCAGTATTTT,CASSGAGEGDTQYF
TRBJ1-2,-,TRBD1,TRBV7-9,TGTGCCAGCAGCTCCACCCGGACAGGGACCAACTATGGCTACACCTTC,CASSSTRTGTNYGYTF
TRBJ1-1,-,-,TRBV9,TGTGCCAGCAGCGAACAGAGGAACACTGAAGCTTTCTTT,CASSEQRNTEAFF
TRBJ2-2,few,-,TRBV5-6,TGTGCCAGCAGCCTTGGGATGGAGGGAATCAGCGGGGAGCTGTTTTTT,CASSLGMEGISGELFF
TRBJ2-7,-,TRBD1,TRBV5-1,TGCGCCAGCAGGCCCCAGGGGACAGGGGGCGAGCAGTACTTC,CASRPQGTGGEQYF
TRBJ2-7,-,-,TRBV5-1,TGCGCCAGCAGCTTGCCGGGGTTGAGGAACGAGCAGTACTTC,CASSLPGLRNEQYF
TRBJ1-2,-,TRBD1,TRBV6-5,TGTGCCAGCCGTTACTGGATCGACAGGGCTCCCTATGGCTACACCTTC,CASRYWIDRAPYGYTF
TRBJ2-1,once,TRBD2,TRBV7-7,TGTGCTAGCAGCAGGGGGTCTAGCGGGGGTCCGGGGTCCTACAATGAGCAGTTCTTC,CASSRGSSGGPGSYNEQFF
TRBJ1-1,-,-,TRBV19,TGTGCCAGTAGTATAACAGGGTTCGGGGACACTGAAGCTTTCTTT,CASSITGFGDTEAFF
TRBJ1-4,few,-,TRBV5-6,TGTGCCAGCAGCTTGGGAATGACAGGTCCTGAAAAACTGTTTTTT,CASSLGMTGPEKLFF
TRBJ1-5,-,-,TRBV6-1,TGTGCCAGCAGTGCGGTGTTCCTCGGGGAGCCCCAGCATTTT,CASSAVFLGEPQHF
TRBJ2-1,-,TRBD2,TRBV4-2,TGTGCCAGCAGCCAAACGGGACTAGCGGACAATGAGCAGTTCTTC,CASSQTGLADNEQFF
TRBJ2-5,-,TRBD2,TRBV2,TGTGCCAGTAGCGGGGCGGTGGGAGAGACCCAGTACTTC,CASSGAVGETQYF
TRBJ1-5,once,TRBD1,TRBV5-8,TGTGCCAGCAGCTTACAGGGGTATAGCAATCAGCCCCAGCATTTT,CASSLQGYSNQPQHF
TRBJ2-3,-,-,TRBV27,TGTGCCAGCAGTTTAAAGGGGGATGGGTGGCCAGATACGCAGTATTTT,CASSLKGDGWPDTQYF
TRBJ2-3,-,-,TRBV4-1,TGCGCCAGCAGCCAAGGGGTAGCGGCTAGCACAGATACGCAGTATTTT,CASSQGVAASTDTQYF
TRBJ1-5,-,TRBD1,TRBV5-6,TGTGCCAGCAGCACCGGGACAGCGAATCAGCCCCAGCATTTT,CASSTGTANQPQHF
TRBJ2-5,-,TRBD2,TRBV4-2,TGTGCCAGCAGCCAAGCCCAAATAGCGGGAGGAGGGGAGACCCAGTACTTC,CASSQAQIAGGGETQYF
TRBJ1-5,-,-,TRBV6-6,TGTGCCAGCAGTTACTCCCCCTCGGGGCAGCCCCAGCATTTT,CASSYSPSGQPQHF
TRBJ2-5,-,-,TRBV7-9,TGTGCCAGCAGCTCATTCAGGCTCCGGGAGACCCAGTACTTC,CASSSFRLRETQYF
TRBJ2-7,-,-,TRBV11-2,TGTGCCAGCAGCTCTACAGGGAGTAGGTCCTACGAGCAGTACTTC,CASSSTGSRSYEQYF
TRBJ2-7,-,-,TRBV7-9,TGTGCCAGCAGCTCCCGCCCAGCTAGCTACGAGCAGTACTTC,CASSSRPASYEQYF
TRBJ2-7,few,-,TRBV7-9,TGTGCCAGCAGCTTAGCGACGAGGCCCTCCTACGAGCAGTACTTC,CASSLATRPSYEQYF
TRBJ1-2,-,TRBD1,TRBV10-3,TGTGCCATCAGTGCCCAGGGACAGGTGTATGGCTACACCTTC,CAISAQGQVYGYTF
TRBJ2-6,-,-,TRBV6-6,TGTGCCAGCAGACCCGACTATGGAAGCGGGGCCAACGTCCTGACTTTC,CASRPDYGSGANVLTF
TRBJ1-1,-,-,TRBV5-8,TGTGCCAGCAGTCCCCGTGGGGGCGGACCTGAAGCTTTCTTT,CASSPRGGGPEAFF
TRBJ1-3,-,-,TRBV6-5,TGTGCCAGCAGTTACTCACGCCGAGAAAACACCATATATTTT,CASSYSRRENTIYF
TRBJ2-7,-,-,TRBV20-1,TGCAGTGCTTCGAGATACGAGCAGTACTTC,CSASRYEQYF
TRBJ2-7,-,TRBD1,TRBV7-2,TGTGCCAGCAGCTACGGACAGGGTTCCTCCTACGAGCAGTACTTC,CASSYGQGSSYEQYF
TRBJ2-7,-,-,TRBV7-7,TGTGCCAGCAGCGCAACAGGGTCCTACGAGCAGTACTTC,CASSATGSYEQYF
TRBJ2-5,-,TRBD2,TRBV7-9,TGTGCCAGCAGCCGCCGGGACTATGATCAAGAGACCCAGTACTTC,CASSRRDYDQETQYF
TRBJ2-1,-,-,TRBV5-1,TGCGCCAGCAGCTCTTTAGGGGTCTACAATGAGCAGTTCTTC,CASSSLGVYNEQFF
TRBJ2-7,-,TRBD1,TRBV4-1,TGCGCCAGCAGCCAAGATAGAGGACAGGGGAGGGAGCAGTACTTC,CASSQDRGQGREQYF
TRBJ2-7,-,TRBD1,TRBV19,TGTGCCAGTAGTATAGCCGGGACAGGGTCGTACGAGCAGTACTTC,CASSIAGTGSYEQYF
TRBJ1-2,few,-,TRBV5-8,TGTGCCAGCAGCTTTACAATGAGGGCGGGAGGCTACACCTTC,CASSFTMRAGGYTF